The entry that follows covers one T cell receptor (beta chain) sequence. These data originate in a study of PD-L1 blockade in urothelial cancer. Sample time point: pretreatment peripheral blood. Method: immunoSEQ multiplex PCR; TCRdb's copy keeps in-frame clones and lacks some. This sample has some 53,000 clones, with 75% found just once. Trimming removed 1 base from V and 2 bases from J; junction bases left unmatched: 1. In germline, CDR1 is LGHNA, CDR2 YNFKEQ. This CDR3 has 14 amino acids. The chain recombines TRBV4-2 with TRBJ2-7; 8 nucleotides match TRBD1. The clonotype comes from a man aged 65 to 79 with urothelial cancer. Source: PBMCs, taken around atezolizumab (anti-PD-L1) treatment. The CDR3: CASSQGTGPYEQYF. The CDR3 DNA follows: TGTGCCAGCAGCCAAGGGACAGGGCCCTACGAGCAGTACTTC.